The entry below gives a single TCR beta chain sequence along with its context. Germline V CDR1 and CDR2: SQVTM, ANQGSEA. V shed 6 bases, J shed 5 bases, and the junction held 12 bases outside the gene matches. The CDR3 has 15 residues. TCRdb analysed the RT-PCR reads with MiXCR anew, one entry per CDR3 protein. The table lists about 680,000 distinct CDR3 sequences, 12% to 15% of them singletons, with roughly 3.9% in the top ten. The V and J genes are TRBV29-1 and TRBJ2-3, with 9 positions matching TRBD1. Sequencing was performed on memory CD4+ T cells from blood. The sequence derives from a female donor in good health, serving as a healthy control. Written as DNA, the CDR3 is TGCAGCGTCGCCCGGACAGGGGCTTCGGTAGATACGCAGTATTTT. It specifies CSVARTGASVDTQYF.